A selection of T cell receptor beta chains follows, all from one sample in a study of blood T cells in healthy people across ages. One entry per CDR3 protein, called by TCRdb with MiXCR from the 5' RACE reads. This table has about 1,400,000 distinct CDR3 sequences, 59% appearing once. The sample taken for sequencing was blood. The origin of the receptors is a young man in good health. Each CDR3 is given with its conserved first and last residue. The D gene is left open where the match is weak. Clone size is shown for a subset of rows, as once, few, many or a class of expanded clone.

d_call: TRBD2
v_call: TRBV3-1
j_call: TRBJ2-1
clone_size: .
cdr3_aa: CASSRTRTSAPYHNEQFF
cdr3_nt: TGTGCCAGCAGCCGGACTAGGACTTCGGCACCGTATCACAATGAGCAGTTCTTC

d_call: TRBD1
v_call: TRBV20-1
j_call: TRBJ2-7
clone_size: .
cdr3_aa: CSAKTGGSGEQYF
cdr3_nt: TGCAGTGCCAAGACAGGGGGATCCGGGGAGCAGTACTTC

d_call: .
v_call: TRBV15
j_call: TRBJ2-3
clone_size: .
cdr3_aa: CATLTPGGTQYF
cdr3_nt: TGTGCCACCCTTACCCCAGGCGGGACGCAGTATTTT

d_call: .
v_call: TRBV7-2
j_call: TRBJ2-7
clone_size: few
cdr3_aa: CASSLAQSPDEQYF
cdr3_nt: TGTGCCAGCAGCTTAGCACAGTCGCCCGACGAGCAGTACTTC

d_call: .
v_call: TRBV12-3/TRBV12-4
j_call: TRBJ2-7
clone_size: few
cdr3_aa: CASSFLGREQYF
cdr3_nt: TGTGCCAGCAGCTTCTTAGGGCGCGAGCAGTACTTC

d_call: .
v_call: TRBV4-1
j_call: TRBJ2-1
clone_size: few
cdr3_aa: CASSQGNRGTRDEQFF
cdr3_nt: TGCGCCAGCAGCCAAGGTAACAGGGGGACTAGGGATGAGCAGTTCTTC

d_call: TRBD1
v_call: TRBV20-1
j_call: TRBJ1-5
clone_size: .
cdr3_aa: CSARGLRDRGNQPQHF
cdr3_nt: TGCAGTGCTAGAGGACTCCGGGACAGGGGCAATCAGCCCCAGCATTTT

d_call: .
v_call: TRBV6-5
j_call: TRBJ1-4
clone_size: once
cdr3_aa: CASSDSQVNEKLFF
cdr3_nt: TGTGCCAGCAGTGACTCACAGGTTAATGAAAAACTGTTTTTT

d_call: TRBD1
v_call: TRBV27
j_call: TRBJ2-7
clone_size: .
cdr3_aa: CASSRDRSTYEQYF
cdr3_nt: TGTGCCAGCAGTCGGGACAGGTCAACCTACGAGCAGTACTTC

d_call: .
v_call: TRBV4-1
j_call: TRBJ2-7
clone_size: .
cdr3_aa: CASSRQGALLPYEQYF
cdr3_nt: TGCGCCAGCAGCCGCCAGGGAGCCCTTTTACCCTACGAGCAGTACTTC

d_call: TRBD2
v_call: TRBV6-2/TRBV6-3
j_call: TRBJ2-1
clone_size: .
cdr3_aa: CASSYDFASGKKNEQFF
cdr3_nt: TGTGCCAGCAGTTACGATTTCGCTAGCGGGAAGAAAAATGAGCAGTTCTTC

d_call: .
v_call: TRBV7-2
j_call: TRBJ1-2
clone_size: .
cdr3_aa: CASSLNKDDGYTF
cdr3_nt: TGTGCCAGCAGCCTAAACAAGGATGATGGCTACACCTTC

d_call: .
v_call: TRBV4-1
j_call: TRBJ2-3
clone_size: few
cdr3_aa: CASSQDLASGTDTQYF
cdr3_nt: TGCGCCAGCAGCCAAGACCTAGCGAGTGGGACAGATACGCAGTATTTT

d_call: .
v_call: TRBV12-3/TRBV12-4
j_call: TRBJ1-6
clone_size: .
cdr3_aa: CASSFQGTLHF
cdr3_nt: TGTGCCAGCAGTTTCCAGGGCACCCTCCACTTT

d_call: TRBD2
v_call: TRBV12-3/TRBV12-4
j_call: TRBJ2-5
clone_size: .
cdr3_aa: CASTAVAGVQETQYF
cdr3_nt: TGTGCCAGCACCGCAGTTGCGGGGGTCCAAGAGACCCAGTACTTC

d_call: .
v_call: TRBV20-1
j_call: TRBJ2-1
clone_size: few
cdr3_aa: CSARGGAGTYNEQFF
cdr3_nt: TGCAGTGCTCGTGGAGGGGCCGGTACCTACAATGAGCAGTTCTTC

d_call: .
v_call: TRBV6-5
j_call: TRBJ2-2
clone_size: .
cdr3_aa: CASTKEGRSGELFF
cdr3_nt: TGTGCCAGCACCAAGGAGGGCCGAAGCGGGGAGCTGTTTTTT

d_call: .
v_call: TRBV4-2
j_call: TRBJ2-7
clone_size: .
cdr3_aa: CASSPSVGGEQYF
cdr3_nt: TGTGCCAGCAGCCCTTCCGTGGGGGGCGAGCAGTACTTC

d_call: .
v_call: TRBV12-3/TRBV12-4
j_call: TRBJ1-1
clone_size: .
cdr3_aa: CASSPGWTFTEAFF
cdr3_nt: TGTGCCAGCAGCCCTGGATGGACGTTTACTGAAGCTTTCTTT

d_call: TRBD2
v_call: TRBV7-2
j_call: TRBJ2-3
clone_size: few
cdr3_aa: CASSLGLAGKDTQYF
cdr3_nt: TGTGCCAGCAGCCTGGGACTAGCGGGAAAGGATACGCAGTATTTT

d_call: .
v_call: TRBV6-6
j_call: TRBJ1-5
clone_size: .
cdr3_aa: CASSFGTEPQHF
cdr3_nt: TGTGCCAGCAGTTTCGGAACGGAGCCCCAGCATTTT

d_call: .
v_call: TRBV4-1
j_call: TRBJ2-7
clone_size: few
cdr3_aa: CASSQGSATGRTYEQYF
cdr3_nt: TGCGCCAGCAGCCAAGGCTCCGCGACAGGGAGGACGTACGAGCAGTACTTC

d_call: .
v_call: TRBV20-1
j_call: TRBJ1-1
clone_size: .
cdr3_aa: CSASRLTHRFTEAFF
cdr3_nt: TGCAGTGCTAGTCGACTAACTCATAGGTTCACTGAAGCTTTCTTT

d_call: TRBD2
v_call: TRBV7-2
j_call: TRBJ2-7
clone_size: few
cdr3_aa: CASSLDPGGLYEQYF
cdr3_nt: TGTGCCAGCAGCTTAGACCCGGGGGGGCTCTACGAGCAGTACTTC